The 18 T cell receptor beta chains below come from one sample, sequenced in a study of beta chain features in type 1 diabetes. Study findings and constraints: Researchers report that Type 1 diabetes patients had moderately but significantly shorter TCRB CDR3s across all four CD4+ subsets.

No antigen has been identified for these receptors. Expressed TCRB transcripts were sequenced after all isolated RNA was converted to cDNA. Method: immunoSEQ multiplex PCR; TCRdb's copy keeps in-frame clones and lacks some. The data contain fewer than 200,000 clones, over 9% of them singletons. Sequencing was performed on central memory CD4+ T cells from blood. These receptor sequences come from a young man with type 1 diabetes.

The chain carries TRBV7-2 and TRBJ2-1; D ambiguous. This CDR3 spans 13 amino acids. V lost 5 bases and J 3 bases, leaving 8 bases between the germline ends. From germline, CDR1 is SGHTA and CDR2 FQGNSA. The CDR3 nucleotides read TGTGCCAGCAGCCCATCTAGCTACAATGAGCAGTTCTTC. Translated, it gives CASSPSSYNEQFF.

The chain is built from TRBV2 and TRBJ2-1, with D possibly being TRBD1 (6 bases). The V end was cut by 8 bases, the J end by 5 bases, with 16 bases between. The CDR3 is 14 residues long. Germline assignment: CDR1 SNHLY and CDR2 FYNNEI. As DNA, the CDR3 is TGTGCCAGCCACAGGGCGTTCAGCCACAATGAGCAGTTCTTC. This encodes CASHRAFSHNEQFF.

The rearrangement uses TRBV6-1 and TRBJ1-1; possible D gene TRBD1, 6 bases. Germline assignment: CDR1 MNHNS and CDR2 SASEGT. The CDR3 runs 17 residues. Between the trimmed V and J ends, which lost 2 bases and 3 bases, there was a span of 19 bases. CDR3 coding DNA: TGTGCCAGCAGTGAACCCAAACTAACAGGGAGGGACACTGAAGCTTTCTTT. It translates to CASSEPKLTGRDTEAFF.

The table lists this clone with a few counts. The chain uses TRBV7-2 and TRBJ2-5; 7 bases are a match to TRBD2. The trim removed 4 bases at V and 4 bases at J, leaving 6 bases unmatched. Germline CDR1 is SGHTA and CDR2 is FQGNSA. This CDR3 has 14 amino acids. CDR3 amino acids: CASSSRAGRETQYF. The CDR3 DNA is TGTGCCAGCAGCTCGAGAGCGGGACGAGAGACCCAGTACTTC.

This clone has a count of ten or more. This rearrangement joins TRBV4-3 to TRBJ2-2; 9 bases align to TRBD2. The ends lost 1 base at V and 4 bases at J; junction bases unmatched: 4. The CDR3 has 16 residues. Germline V gene sequence: CDR1 LGHNA, CDR2 YSLEER. The CDR3 DNA reads TGCGCCAGCAGCCAAGTAGCGGGAGTACCCACCGGGGAGCTGTTTTTT. This sequence encodes CASSQVAGVPTGELFF.

The chain carries TRBV28 and TRBJ2-5, with a weak D call TRBD1 (5 bases). CDR3 size: 12 residues. In germline, CDR1 is MDHEN, CDR2 SYDVKM. The V end lost 5 bases, the J end lost 5 bases, and 9 bases lay between the germline ends. CDR3 sequence reads: CASSPKGETQYF. In DNA form, the CDR3 reads TGTGCCAGCAGTCCGAAGGGGGAGACCCAGTACTTC.

There are a few counts of this clone. In the same sample, other DNA sequences code for this CDR3. The chain carries TRBV7-9 and TRBJ2-7, with 9 bases fitting TRBD2. With 1 base clipped from V and 2 bases from J, the junction kept 3 bases outside the gene matches. CDR3 length: 15 residues. Germline-derived CDR1 and CDR2 are SEHNR and FQNEAQ (reference sequence). For the CDR3, the DNA is TGTGCCAGCAGCTTAGGCCTAGCGGGAACCTACGAGCAGTACTTC. Translation gives CASSLGLAGTYEQYF. Looking up the rest from reference TRBV7-9 and TRBJ2-7 gives the full variable domain: DTGVSQNPRHKITKRGQNVTFRCDPISEHNRLYWYRQTLGQGPEFLTYFQNEAQLEKSRLLSDRFSAERPKGSFSTLEIQRTEQGDSAMYLCASSLGLAGTYEQYFGPGTRLTVT.

This clone was found a few times. The chain employs TRBV29-1 and TRBJ2-5, with D possibly matching TRBD2 (5 bases). This CDR3 has 11 residues. V was clipped by 3 bases and J by 9 bases, with 11 bases between them. Germline V CDR1 and CDR2: SQVTM, ANQGSEA. This CDR3 is CSVDGVRAQYF. The CDR3, as DNA: TGCAGCGTTGACGGGGTTCGGGCCCAGTACTTC.

This clone was counted between two and nine times. The same CDR3 can be traced to other DNA sequences in this sample. CDR3 coding DNA: TGTGCCAGCAGCCTCGGGGGGGAGAACACTGAAGCTTTCTTT. This gives the protein CASSLGGENTEAFF. J is TRBJ1-1 and V is TRBV7-3; D is perhaps TRBD1 (5 bases). Deletions cut 5 bases from V and 1 base from J, with 11 bases between. The CDR3 is made up of 14 amino acids. CDR1 is SGHTA, CDR2 FQGTGA, per germline.

V usage is TRBV4-2 and J usage is TRBJ2-1; TRBD2 aligns across 8 bases. The germline CDR1 and CDR2 sequences are LGHNA and YNFKEQ. J was trimmed by 0 bases and V by 4 bases; bases with no gene match: 2. CDR3 length equals 15 residues. The CDR3 here is CASSLSGVSYNEQFF. As DNA, the CDR3 is TGTGCCAGCAGCCTTAGCGGGGTCTCCTACAATGAGCAGTTCTTC.

This clone was seen more than once but under ten times. The chain couples TRBV4-1 to TRBJ1-5, with TRBD1 identical over 8 bases. Trimming took 4 bases from V and 11 from J; bases not matched to a gene: 13. Germline V gene data show CDR1 as MGHRA and CDR2 as YSYEKL. The CDR3 contains 15 residues. For the CDR3, the DNA is TGCGCCAGCAGCCCTCTCAGACAGGGGATAGAGGCCCAGCATTTT. Translating gives CASSPLRQGIEAQHF.

The chain has TRBV15 and TRBJ2-1, with 8 bases fitting TRBD2. This CDR3 contains 16 residues. The ends lost 6 bases at V and 3 bases at J; junction bases unmatched: 10. Germline CDR1 is LNHNV and CDR2 is YYDKDF (reference sequence). CDR3 DNA sequence: TGTGCCACCAGTACGCTCGGTAGCGGGAACTACAATGAGCAGTTCTTC. Translating it yields CATSTLGSGNYNEQFF.

This clone was detected only a few times. V usage is TRBV27 and J usage is TRBJ2-7; 8 bases map to TRBD1. The ends lost 2 bases at V and 0 bases at J; junction bases unmatched: 9. Per the germline V gene, CDR1 is MNHEY and CDR2 is SMNVEV (reference sequence). This CDR3 comprises 17 residues. CDR3 loop: CASSLRIRQGLSYEQYF. The DNA for the CDR3 is TGTGCCAGCAGTTTACGTATTCGACAGGGGCTCTCCTACGAGCAGTACTTC.

J is TRBJ2-3 and V is TRBV11-2; TRBD1 matches at 8 bases. The CDR3 extends over 15 amino acids. With 4 bases clipped from V and 6 bases from J, the junction kept 9 bases outside the gene matches. CDR1 is SGHAT and CDR2 is FQNNGV in the germline V gene. This CDR3 reads CASSSVRGLGDTQYF. The DNA of the CDR3 is TGTGCCAGCAGCTCCGTCAGGGGGCTGGGGGATACGCAGTATTTT.

This sequence joins TRBV18 and TRBJ2-7; D may be TRBD2 (5 bases). Germline V lookup: CDR1 KGHSH, CDR2 LQKENI. With 3 bases removed from V and 7 bases from J, the gap between germline ends came to 16 bases. This CDR3 has 14 amino acids. In DNA form, the CDR3 reads TGTGCCAGCTCACCCAGTGGCGGGCCTCGGGAGCAGTACTTC. Its translation is CASSPSGGPREQYF.

V usage is TRBV7-2 and J usage is TRBJ2-5, with TRBD1 matching over 11 bases. CDR3 length: 15 amino acids. The J segment lost 2 bases and the V segment lost 9 bases, leaving 8 bases of the junction unmatched. Germline lookup yields CDR1 SGHTA and CDR2 FQGNSA. CDR3 sequence (DNA): TGTGCCAGTATCAGGGACAGGGGGAGGCAAGAGACCCAGTACTTC. Translated, it gives CASIRDRGRQETQYF.

The genes are TRBV19 and TRBJ2-2, with D perhaps matching TRBD2 (5 bases). CDR3 length equals 14 residues. Trimming pared 4 bases from V and 5 bases from J, leaving 11 bases between. Germline-derived CDR1 and CDR2 are LNHDA and SQIVND (reference sequence). CDR3 coding DNA: TGTGCCAGTAGTAAGAGGGAGCTTACCGGGGAGCTGTTTTTT. Translating it yields CASSKRELTGELFF.

A few counts support this clone. The chain has TRBV19 and TRBJ2-2; D is perhaps TRBD2 (6 bases). The CDR3 is made up of 14 amino acids. V gave up 3 bases and J gave up 4 bases, with 9 bases separating them. Germline V gene sequence: CDR1 LNHDA, CDR2 SQIVND (reference sequence). The CDR3 DNA follows: TGTGCCAGTAGTATCTTCGGGGGCACCGGGGAGCTGTTTTTT. Encoded protein: CASSIFGGTGELFF.